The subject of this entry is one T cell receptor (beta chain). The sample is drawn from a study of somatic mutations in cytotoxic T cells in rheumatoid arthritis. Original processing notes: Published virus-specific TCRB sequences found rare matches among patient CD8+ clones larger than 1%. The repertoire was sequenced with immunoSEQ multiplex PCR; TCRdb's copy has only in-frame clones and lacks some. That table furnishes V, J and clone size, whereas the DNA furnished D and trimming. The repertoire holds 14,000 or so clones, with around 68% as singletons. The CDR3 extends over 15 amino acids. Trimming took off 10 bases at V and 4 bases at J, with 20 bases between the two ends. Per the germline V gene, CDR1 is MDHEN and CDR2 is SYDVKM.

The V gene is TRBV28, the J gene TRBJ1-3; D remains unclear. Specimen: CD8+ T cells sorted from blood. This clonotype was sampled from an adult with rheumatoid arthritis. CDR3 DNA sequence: TGTGCCACCCAGAACCAGCCGACCCCCGGAAACACCATATATTTT. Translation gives CATQNQPTPGNTIYF.